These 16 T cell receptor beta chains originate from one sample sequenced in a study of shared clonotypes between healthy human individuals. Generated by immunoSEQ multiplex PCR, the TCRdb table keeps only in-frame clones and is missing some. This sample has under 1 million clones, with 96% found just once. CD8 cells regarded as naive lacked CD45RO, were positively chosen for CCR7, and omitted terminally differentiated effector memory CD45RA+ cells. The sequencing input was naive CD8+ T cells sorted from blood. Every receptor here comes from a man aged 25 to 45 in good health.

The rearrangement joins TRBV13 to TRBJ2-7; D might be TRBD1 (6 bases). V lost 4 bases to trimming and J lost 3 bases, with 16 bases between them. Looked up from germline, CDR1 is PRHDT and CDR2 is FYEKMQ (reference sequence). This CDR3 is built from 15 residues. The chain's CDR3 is CASSSHRDIHYEQYF. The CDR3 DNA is TGTGCCAGCAGCTCCCACCGGGACATCCACTACGAGCAGTACTTC.

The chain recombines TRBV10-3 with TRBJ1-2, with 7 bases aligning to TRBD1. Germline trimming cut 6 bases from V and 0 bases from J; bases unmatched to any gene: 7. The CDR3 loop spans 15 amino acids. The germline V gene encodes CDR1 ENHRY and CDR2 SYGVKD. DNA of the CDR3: TGTGCCATCAGCGACAGGGTCAGTACTAACTATGGCTACACCTTC. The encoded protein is CAISDRVSTNYGYTF.

The CDR3 region is CASGTGTVYGYTF. As DNA, the CDR3 is TGTGCCAGCGGAACCGGGACAGTCTATGGCTACACCTTC. This chain links TRBV27 with TRBJ1-2, with 7 bases aligning to TRBD1. V was pared by 8 bases and J by 4 bases, with 7 bases of the junction left unmatched. CDR1 is MNHEY, CDR2 SMNVEV, per germline (reference sequence). The CDR3 runs to 13 residues.

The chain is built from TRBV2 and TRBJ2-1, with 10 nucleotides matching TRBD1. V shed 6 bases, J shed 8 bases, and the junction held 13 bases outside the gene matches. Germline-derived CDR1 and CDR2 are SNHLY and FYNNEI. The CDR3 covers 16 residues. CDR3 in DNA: TGTGCCAGCAGAACCGGGACAGGGGATCCGCGGGATGAGCAGTTCTTC. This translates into CASRTGTGDPRDEQFF.

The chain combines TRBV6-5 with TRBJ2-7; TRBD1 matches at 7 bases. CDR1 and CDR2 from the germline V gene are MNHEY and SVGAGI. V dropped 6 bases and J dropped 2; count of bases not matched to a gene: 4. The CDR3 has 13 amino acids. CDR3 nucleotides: TGTGCCAGCAGCCAACAGGGGCCCTACGAGCAGTACTTC. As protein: CASSQQGPYEQYF.

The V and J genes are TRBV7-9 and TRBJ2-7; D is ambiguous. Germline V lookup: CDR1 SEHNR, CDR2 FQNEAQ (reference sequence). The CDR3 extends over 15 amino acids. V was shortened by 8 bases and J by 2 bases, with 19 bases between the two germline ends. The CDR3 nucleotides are TGTGCCAGCGGTGGCACGGCAGGTTCCCCCTACGAGCAGTACTTC. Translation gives CASGGTAGSPYEQYF.

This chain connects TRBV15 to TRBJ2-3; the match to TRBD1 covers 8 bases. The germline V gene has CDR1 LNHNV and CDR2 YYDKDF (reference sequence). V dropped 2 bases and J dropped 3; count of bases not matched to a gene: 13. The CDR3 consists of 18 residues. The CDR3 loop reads CATSRHRSDRGGTDTQYF. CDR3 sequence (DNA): TGTGCCACCAGCAGACACAGGTCTGACAGGGGTGGGACAGATACGCAGTATTTT.

CDR3 amino acids: CASSPPVGPEAFF. As DNA, the CDR3 is TGTGCCAGCAGCCCCCCCGTCGGGCCTGAAGCTTTCTTT. The chain combines TRBV7-9 with TRBJ1-1; no clear D gene. This CDR3 is 13 amino acids long. Trimming removed 5 bases at V and 6 bases at J, with 13 bases between. CDR1 is SEHNR and CDR2 is FQNEAQ in the germline V gene (reference sequence).

The CDR3 sequence: CASSGSGSLYEQYF. In DNA, the CDR3 is TGTGCCAGCAGTGGTAGCGGGAGTCTCTACGAGCAGTACTTC. The V gene is TRBV28, the J gene TRBJ2-7, with 9 bases matching TRBD2. The germline V gene encodes CDR1 MDHEN and CDR2 SYDVKM. The CDR3 is made up of 14 amino acids. The ends lost 5 bases at V and 3 bases at J; junction bases unmatched: 5. Complete variable domain (other parts from reference TRBV28 and TRBJ2-7): DVKVTQSSRYLVKRTGEKVFLECVQDMDHENMFWYRQDPGLGLRLIYFSYDVKMKEKGDIPEGYSVSREKKERFSLILESASTNQTSMYLCASSGSGSLYEQYFGPGTRLTVT.

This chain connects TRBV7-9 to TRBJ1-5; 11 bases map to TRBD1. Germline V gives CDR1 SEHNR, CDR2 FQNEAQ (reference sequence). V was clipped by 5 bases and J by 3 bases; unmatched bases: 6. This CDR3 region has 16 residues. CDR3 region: CASSLPGQGDNQPQHF. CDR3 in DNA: TGTGCCAGCAGCCTTCCGGGACAGGGGGACAATCAGCCCCAGCATTTT.

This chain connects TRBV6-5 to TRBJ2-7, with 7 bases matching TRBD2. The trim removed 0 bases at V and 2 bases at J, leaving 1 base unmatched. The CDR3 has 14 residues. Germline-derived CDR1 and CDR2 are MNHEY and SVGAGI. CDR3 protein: CASSYSSGPYEQYF. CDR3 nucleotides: TGTGCCAGCAGTTACTCTAGCGGGCCCTACGAGCAGTACTTC.

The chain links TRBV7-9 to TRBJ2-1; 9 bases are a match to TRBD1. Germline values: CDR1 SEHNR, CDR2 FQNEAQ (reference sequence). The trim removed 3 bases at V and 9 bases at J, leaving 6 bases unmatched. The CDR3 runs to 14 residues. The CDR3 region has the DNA TGTGCCAGCAGCTTTGGACAGGGGAAGGCTGAGCAGTTCTTC. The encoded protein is CASSFGQGKAEQFF.

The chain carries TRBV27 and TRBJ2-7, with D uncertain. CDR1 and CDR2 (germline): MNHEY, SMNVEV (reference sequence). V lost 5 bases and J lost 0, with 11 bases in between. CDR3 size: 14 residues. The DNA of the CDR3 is TGTGCCAGCAGTCAGGATCACCCCTCCTACGAGCAGTACTTC. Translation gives CASSQDHPSYEQYF.

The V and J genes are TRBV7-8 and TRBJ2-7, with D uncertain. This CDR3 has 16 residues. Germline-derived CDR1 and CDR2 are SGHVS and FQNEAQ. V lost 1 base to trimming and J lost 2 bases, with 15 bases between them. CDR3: CASSLEAGYIPYEQYF. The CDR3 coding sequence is TGTGCCAGCAGCTTAGAAGCCGGCTACATCCCCTACGAGCAGTACTTC.

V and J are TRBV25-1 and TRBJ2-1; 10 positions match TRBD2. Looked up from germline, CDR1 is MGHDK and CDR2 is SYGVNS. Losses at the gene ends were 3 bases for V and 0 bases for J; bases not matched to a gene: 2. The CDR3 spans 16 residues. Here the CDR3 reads CASSEASGSSYNEQFF. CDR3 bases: TGTGCCAGCAGTGAGGCTAGCGGGAGCTCCTACAATGAGCAGTTCTTC.

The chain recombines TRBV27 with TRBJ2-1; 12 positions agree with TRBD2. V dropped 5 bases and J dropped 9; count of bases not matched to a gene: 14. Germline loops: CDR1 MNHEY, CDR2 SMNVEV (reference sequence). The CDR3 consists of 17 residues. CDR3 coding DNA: TGTGCCAGCAGTCTCACCTTCCTAGCGGGAGGGCCCGGTGAGCAGTTCTTC. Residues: CASSLTFLAGGPGEQFF.